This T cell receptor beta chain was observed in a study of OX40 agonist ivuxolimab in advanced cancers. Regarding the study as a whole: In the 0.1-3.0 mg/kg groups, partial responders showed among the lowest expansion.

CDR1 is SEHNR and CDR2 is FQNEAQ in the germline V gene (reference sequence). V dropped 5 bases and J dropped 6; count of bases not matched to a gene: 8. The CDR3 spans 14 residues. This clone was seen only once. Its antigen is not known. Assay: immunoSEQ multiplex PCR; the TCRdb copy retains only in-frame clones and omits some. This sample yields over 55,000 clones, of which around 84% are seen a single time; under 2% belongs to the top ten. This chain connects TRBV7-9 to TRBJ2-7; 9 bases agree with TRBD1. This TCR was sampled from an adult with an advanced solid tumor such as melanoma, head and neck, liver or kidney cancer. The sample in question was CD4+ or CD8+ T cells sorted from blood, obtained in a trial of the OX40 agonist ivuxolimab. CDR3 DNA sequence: TGTGCCAGCAGCCCCGGGACAGGGTTTTTCGAGCAGTACTTC. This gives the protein CASSPGTGFFEQYF.